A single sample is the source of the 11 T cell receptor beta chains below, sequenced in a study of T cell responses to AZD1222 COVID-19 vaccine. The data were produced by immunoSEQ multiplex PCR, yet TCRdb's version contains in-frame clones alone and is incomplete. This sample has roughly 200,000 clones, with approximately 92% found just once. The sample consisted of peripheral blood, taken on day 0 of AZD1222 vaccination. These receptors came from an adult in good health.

DNA for the CDR3: TGTGCCAGCAGTGAAGTGCGCACAATCACCTTCAATCAGCCCCAGCATTTT. This gives the protein CASSEVRTITFNQPQHF. This rearrangement joins TRBV6-1 to TRBJ1-5; unclear D gene. Trimming cost V 1 base and J 3 bases, with 16 bases left between them. CDR1 and CDR2 (germline): MNHNS, SASEGT. The CDR3 has 17 residues.

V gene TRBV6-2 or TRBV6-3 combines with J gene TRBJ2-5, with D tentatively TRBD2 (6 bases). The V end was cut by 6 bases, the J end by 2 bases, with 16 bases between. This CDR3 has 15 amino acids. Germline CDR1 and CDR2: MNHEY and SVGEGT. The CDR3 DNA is TGTGCCAGCAGCTTCCAGTTGCGGGGACAAGAGACCCAGTACTTC. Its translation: CASSFQLRGQETQYF.

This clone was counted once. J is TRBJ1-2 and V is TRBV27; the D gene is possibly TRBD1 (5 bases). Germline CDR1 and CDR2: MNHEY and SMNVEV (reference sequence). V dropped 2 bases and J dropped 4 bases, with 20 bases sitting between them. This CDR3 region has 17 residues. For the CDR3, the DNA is TGTGCCAGCAGTTTACAGCCCCCGGGACCCTTCCCCTATGGCTACACCTTC. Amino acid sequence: CASSLQPPGPFPYGYTF.

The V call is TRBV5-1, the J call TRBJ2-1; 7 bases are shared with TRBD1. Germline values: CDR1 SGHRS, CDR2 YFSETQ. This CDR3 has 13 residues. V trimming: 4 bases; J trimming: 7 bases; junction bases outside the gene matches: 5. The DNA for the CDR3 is TGCGCCAGCAGCACGGGACAGACTAATGAGCAGTTCTTC. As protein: CASSTGQTNEQFF. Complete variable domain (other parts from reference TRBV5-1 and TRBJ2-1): KAGVTQTPRYLIKTRGQQVTLSCSPISGHRSVSWYQQTPGQGLQFLFEYFSETQRNKGNFPGRFSGRQFSNSRSEMNVSTLELGDSALYLCASSTGQTNEQFFGPGTRLTVL.

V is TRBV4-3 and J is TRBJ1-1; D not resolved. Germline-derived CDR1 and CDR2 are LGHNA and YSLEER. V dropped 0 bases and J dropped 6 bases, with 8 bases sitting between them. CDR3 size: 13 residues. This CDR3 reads CASSQDERAEAFF. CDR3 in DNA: TGCGCCAGCAGCCAAGATGAGCGGGCTGAAGCTTTCTTT.

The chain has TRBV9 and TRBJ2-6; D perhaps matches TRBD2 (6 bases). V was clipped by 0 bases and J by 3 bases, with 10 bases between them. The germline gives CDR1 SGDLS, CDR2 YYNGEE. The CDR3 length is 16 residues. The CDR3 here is CASSVASGVGANVLTF. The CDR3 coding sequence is TGTGCCAGCAGCGTAGCATCGGGGGTTGGGGCCAACGTCCTGACTTTC.

DNA of the CDR3: TGTGCCAGCAGTTCAGTGGGAGACAGTTCACCCCTCCACTTT. Amino acid sequence: CASSSVGDSSPLHF. The J gene is TRBJ1-6, the V gene TRBV6-5; D is possibly TRBD1 (5 bases). Germline CDR1 MNHEY, CDR2 SVGAGI. This CDR3 has 14 residues. With 4 bases removed from V and 9 bases from J, the gap between germline ends came to 13 bases.

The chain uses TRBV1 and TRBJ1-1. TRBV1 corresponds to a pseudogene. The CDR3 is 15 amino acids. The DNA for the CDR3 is TGCACCAGCAGCCAGGTATACGGTTTAGGCACTGAAGCTTTCTTT. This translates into CTSSQVYGLGTEAFF.

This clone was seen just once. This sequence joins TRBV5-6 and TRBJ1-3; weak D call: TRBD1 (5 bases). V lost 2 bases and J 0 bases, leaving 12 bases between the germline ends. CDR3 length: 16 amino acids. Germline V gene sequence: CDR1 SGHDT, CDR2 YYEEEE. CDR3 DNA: TGTGCCAGCAGCTTTAGGGGCCTGGTCTCTGGAAACACCATATATTTT. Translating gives CASSFRGLVSGNTIYF.

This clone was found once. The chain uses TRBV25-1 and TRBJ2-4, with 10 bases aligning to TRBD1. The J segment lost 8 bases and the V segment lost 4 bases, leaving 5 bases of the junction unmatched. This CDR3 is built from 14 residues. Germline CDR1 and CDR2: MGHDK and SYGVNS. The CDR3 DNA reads TGTGCCAGCAGTGGGGACAGGGGTGGGCACATTCAGTACTTC. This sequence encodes CASSGDRGGHIQYF. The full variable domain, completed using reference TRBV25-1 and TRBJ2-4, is EADIYQTPRYLVIGTGKKITLECSQTMGHDKMYWYQQDPGMELHLIHYSYGVNSTEKGDLSSESTVSRIRTEHFPLTLESARPSHTSQYLCASSGDRGGHIQYFGAGTRLSVL.

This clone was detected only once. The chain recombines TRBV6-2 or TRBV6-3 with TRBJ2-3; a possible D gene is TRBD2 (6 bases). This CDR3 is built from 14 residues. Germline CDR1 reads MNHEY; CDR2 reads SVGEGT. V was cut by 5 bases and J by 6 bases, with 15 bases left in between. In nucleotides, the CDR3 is TGTGCCAGCAGTCTTCAGGGACGGGAGGATACGCAGTATTTT. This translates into CASSLQGREDTQYF.